This TCR beta chain originates from a study of blood T cell repertoires in COVID-19 (TCRdb year 2020). Broadly, across the study: The collaborator samples originated in the United States, Italy and Spain and spanned the acute and convalescent phases of COVID-19. The prospective study material was composed of cDNA or gDNA derived from T cells, B-cell-depleted T cells, or PBMCs. Deeply sampled blood TCRbeta repertoires from subjects exposed to, actively infected with, or recovered from COVID-19 were included in the dataset. A freely available public database, intended as a resource for researchers studying the immune response to SARS-CoV-2, is where the repertoires were released. The samples were drawn from the first 160 participants of the ongoing ImmuneRACE study and from 1,254 subjects provided by 6 global collaborators. The sample metadata nearly always contained a de-identified subject ID, COVID-19 status, age in years and sex. Where available, HLA class I and class II types were obtained from metadata supplied by the sample provider rather than from assay-based typing.

TCRbeta CDR3 regions were amplified from genomic DNA by means of the immunoSEQ Assay, a bias-controlled multiplex PCR. The original methods were these. Nucleated cell counts per sample were estimated from amplification of reference gene primers within the assay. To quantify the absolute abundance of each unique TCRbeta CDR3 rearrangement, sequence reads were collapsed and filtered. Productive Simpson clonality was computed per sample as the square root of Simpson's diversity index over productive rearrangements. Entries here come from immuneACCESS through TCRdb and include only in-frame sequences with V and J called. Some clones fail to appear in such tables; in the studies checked, an unresolved V gene covers under half of the shortfall, and the cause of the remainder is unknown. V and J calls and clone size are those listed in that table; D and trimming were worked out from the DNA. Counted in this sample were about 56,000 clones; around four fifths of them appeared once. 10% to 15% of the sample is taken by the ten largest.

On the study overall, not on this receptor specifically: Clinical and demographic metadata were provided uncurated, with the amount varying by source and participant.

CDR1 MNHEY and CDR2 SMNVEV are derived from the germline V gene (reference sequence). V is shortened by 2 bases, J by 0 bases, and the region joining them spans 10 bases. Counted from cysteine to phenylalanine, this CDR3 has 15 amino acids. Here the CDR3 DNA is all that survives: 45 bases in frame from base 1. Each collaborating institution followed its own protocols to collect whole blood in K2EDTA tubes. For TCRbeta analysis, collaborator samples were shipped as frozen whole blood, as isolated PBMCs, or as DNA extracted from either sample type. This clone has more than one count but fewer than ten. The clone's antigen remains unknown. No much larger clone exists at a distance of one base, and base qualities are not known.

The TCR was taken from a woman of 80 years or more with acute or convalescent COVID-19. The rearranged segments are TRBV27 and TRBJ1-1; TRBD1 is a possible D gene, resting on 6 matching bases. Sequencing input: peripheral blood. The encoded CDR3 is CASSLRRTVNTEAFF. Read as DNA, the sequence is TGTGCCAGCAGTTTACGCAGGACAGTGAACACTGAAGCTTTCTTT.